This is a list of T cell receptor beta chains from one sample in a study of blood T cell repertoires in COVID-19. The protocol was immunoSEQ multiplex PCR, while the TCRdb copy is restricted to in-frame clones and leaves out a portion. There are fewer than 100,000 clones in the sample; around nine tenths occur only once, and over 15% lies in the top ten. Sequenced sample: peripheral blood. All receptors derive from a human donor in a cohort sampled during active COVID-19. Both conserved end residues are part of each CDR3. A D gene is named only where the DNA matches it firmly. Part of the rows lack a size; the others show once, few, many or a class for expanded clones.

D: -
V: TRBV7-9
size: -
J: TRBJ2-1
DNA: TGTGCCAGCAGCTTCCTGTTCAATGAGCAGTTCTTC
CDR3: CASSFLFNEQFF

D: -
V: TRBV29-1
size: -
J: TRBJ2-7
DNA: TGCAGCGTTGTGGGGGGGGCCCCCTACGAGCAGTACTTC
CDR3: CSVVGGAPYEQYF

D: TRBD2
V: TRBV24-1
size: -
J: TRBJ2-2
DNA: TGTGCCACCAGTGACCCTGAGGCTAGCGGGGGAAGGTTGGCCGGGGAGCTGTTTTTT
CDR3: CATSDPEASGGRLAGELFF

D: -
V: TRBV29-1
size: -
J: TRBJ2-3
DNA: TGCAGCGTTGAAGGGGGAGGAGATACGCAGTATTTT
CDR3: CSVEGGGDTQYF

D: -
V: TRBV10-3
size: -
J: TRBJ2-4
DNA: TGTGCCATCAGTGTACAGGGAAACATTCAGTACTTC
CDR3: CAISVQGNIQYF

D: TRBD1
V: TRBV5-4
size: -
J: TRBJ1-2
DNA: TGTGCCAGCAGCTGGGACAGTTCAGGTAGCTATGGCTACACCTTC
CDR3: CASSWDSSGSYGYTF

D: TRBD1
V: TRBV6-6
size: -
J: TRBJ1-4
DNA: TGTGCCAGCAGCCGGGGACAGAATGAAAAACTGTTTTTT
CDR3: CASSRGQNEKLFF

D: TRBD2
V: TRBV19
size: -
J: TRBJ2-5
DNA: TGTGCCAGTAGTATAGGGAAGCGCGGGGGAGGAGAGACCCAGTACTTC
CDR3: CASSIGKRGGGETQYF

D: -
V: TRBV19
size: -
J: TRBJ2-1
DNA: TGTGCCAGTAGTATATTACTTTACAATGAGCAGTTCTTC
CDR3: CASSILLYNEQFF

D: -
V: TRBV6-5
size: -
J: TRBJ1-1
DNA: TGTGCCAGCAGTTACTCGTCGGAGACTGAAGCTTTCTTT
CDR3: CASSYSSETEAFF

D: TRBD1
V: TRBV28
size: -
J: TRBJ1-6
DNA: TGTGCCAGCAGTCCGACAGGGATAAACTCCTATAATTCACCCCTCCACTTT
CDR3: CASSPTGINSYNSPLHF

D: -
V: TRBV30
size: -
J: TRBJ1-4
DNA: TGTGCCTGGAGTGCGGACACCTCAACTAATGAAAAACTGTTTTTT
CDR3: CAWSADTSTNEKLFF

D: -
V: TRBV7-9
size: -
J: TRBJ1-1
DNA: TGTGCCAGCAGCTTAGCTGCCCGAGGAGCTGAAGCTTTCTTT
CDR3: CASSLAARGAEAFF

D: -
V: TRBV30
size: few
J: TRBJ1-5
DNA: TGTGCCTGGAGCTTGCAGGTGAACAATCAGCCCCAGCATTTT
CDR3: CAWSLQVNNQPQHF

D: -
V: TRBV2
size: -
J: TRBJ1-2
DNA: TGTGCCAGCAGTTCAGGGCTAGCTAACTATGGCTACACCTTC
CDR3: CASSSGLANYGYTF

D: TRBD1
V: TRBV11-2
size: -
J: TRBJ2-7
DNA: TGTGCCAGCAGCCCACAGGGGCTCTATTACGAGCAGTACTTC
CDR3: CASSPQGLYYEQYF

D: TRBD1
V: TRBV5-8
size: -
J: TRBJ2-1
DNA: TGTGCCAGCCACCGACCGGGACAGGGGAATGAGCAGTTCTTC
CDR3: CASHRPGQGNEQFF

D: TRBD1
V: TRBV14
size: -
J: TRBJ2-7
DNA: TGTGCCAGCAGCCGAGGGACAGGGGACACCTACGAGCAGTACTTC
CDR3: CASSRGTGDTYEQYF

D: -
V: TRBV30
size: -
J: TRBJ1-1
DNA: TGTGCCTGGAGCCTAGGACAGATTTACACTGAAGCTTTCTTT
CDR3: CAWSLGQIYTEAFF

D: -
V: TRBV7-8
size: once
J: TRBJ1-3
DNA: TGTGCCAGCAGCTTAAGTACAGGGAGAAGGAACACCATATATTTT
CDR3: CASSLSTGRRNTIYF

D: -
V: TRBV11-2
size: -
J: TRBJ1-3
DNA: TGTGCCAGCAGCCCAGGTTGGGGGGCTGGAAACACCATATATTTT
CDR3: CASSPGWGAGNTIYF

D: TRBD1
V: TRBV9
size: -
J: TRBJ1-2
DNA: TGTGCCAGCAGCACTGTTGACAGGGGCCAAGGCTACACCTTC
CDR3: CASSTVDRGQGYTF

D: -
V: TRBV19
size: -
J: TRBJ2-3
DNA: TGTGCCAGTAGTACTCTAGCGACTAGCACAGATACGCAGTATTTT
CDR3: CASSTLATSTDTQYF

D: -
V: TRBV10-3
size: -
J: TRBJ1-1
DNA: TGTGCCATCAGTCATGAGGAGAACACTGAAGCTTTCTTT
CDR3: CAISHEENTEAFF

D: TRBD1
V: TRBV6-5
size: few
J: TRBJ2-7
DNA: TGTGCCAGCAGTCCCGACAGGGGGCCCTCCTACGAGCAGTACTTC
CDR3: CASSPDRGPSYEQYF

D: -
V: TRBV3-1/TRBV3-2
size: -
J: TRBJ1-5
DNA: TGTGCCAGCAGCCAAGTTGGGGCGAATCAGCCCCAGCATTTT
CDR3: CASSQVGANQPQHF

D: -
V: TRBV12-5
size: -
J: TRBJ1-2
DNA: TGTGCTAGTGATGGGCTCTATGGCTACACCTTC
CDR3: CASDGLYGYTF

D: -
V: TRBV2
size: -
J: TRBJ1-5
DNA: TGTGCCAGCAGTGACACGGCAGGTTATAGCAATCAGCCCCAGCATTTT
CDR3: CASSDTAGYSNQPQHF

D: -
V: TRBV24-1
size: -
J: TRBJ1-1
DNA: TGTGCCACCAGTCGTGGGGCGGACACTGAAGCTTTCTTT
CDR3: CATSRGADTEAFF

D: TRBD1
V: TRBV29-1
size: few
J: TRBJ1-5
DNA: TGCAGCGTAGGGGACAGGGGGCATCAGCCCCAGCATTTT
CDR3: CSVGDRGHQPQHF

D: -
V: TRBV21-1
size: few
J: TRBJ2-1
DNA: TGTGCCAGCAGCCACCGAGACAGGCAATCCAAGCCCCTTATGTATGAGCAGTTCTTC
CDR3: CASSHRDRQSKPLMYEQFF